The rows below give T cell receptor beta chains drawn from one sample of a study of T cell responses to AZD1222 COVID-19 vaccine. Clones were read by immunoSEQ multiplex PCR, and TCRdb kept only the in-frame ones, dropping some. This table holds 120,000 to 150,000 clones, about 90% found once. This specimen consisted of peripheral blood, obtained on day 0 of AZD1222 vaccination. The receptors were gathered from an adult in good health. The CDR3 runs from the conserved cysteine through the conserved F or W. Fields, in order: V gene, clone size, J gene, CDR3 protein. Some rows mark clone size as missing; the rest say once, few, many or name a class of expanded clone.

>TRBV2|.|TRBJ1-5
CASRTDGGEPQHF
>TRBV9|.|TRBJ1-6
CASSPGQGAPSPLHF
>TRBV7-6|few|TRBJ1-6
CASSAGQLASPLHF
>TRBV28|.|TRBJ1-1
CASSPYDGPGLVAFF
>TRBV7-6|.|TRBJ2-7
CASSAGTLARYEQYF
>TRBV6-2/TRBV6-3|.|TRBJ2-3
CASSYEVRSFTSTDTQYF
>TRBV5-1|once|TRBJ1-5
CASSPKRGRLNQPQHF
>TRBV5-4|once|TRBJ2-1
CASSLAGNEQFF
>TRBV5-4|.|TRBJ1-2
CASSLELTGANYGYTF
>TRBV7-9|.|TRBJ2-1
CASSLSPWGKDEQFF
>TRBV9|.|TRBJ2-7
CASSPHPTGQFEQYF
>TRBV7-9|once|TRBJ2-1
CASSLVAGNEQFF
>TRBV5-1|.|TRBJ1-2
CASSLEQNNYGYTF
>TRBV29-1|.|TRBJ1-1
CSSDGGGSGTEAFF
>TRBV21-1|.|TRBJ2-3
CASSKPPCGRGATTRWDTQYF
>TRBV28|.|TRBJ1-5
CASWTVIDNQPQHF
>TRBV7-9|.|TRBJ2-7
CASSFTGTPQEQYF
>TRBV5-4|few|TRBJ1-6
CASRSDSLAPLHF
>TRBV5-5|.|TRBJ1-4
CASSQTTGGRDEKLFF